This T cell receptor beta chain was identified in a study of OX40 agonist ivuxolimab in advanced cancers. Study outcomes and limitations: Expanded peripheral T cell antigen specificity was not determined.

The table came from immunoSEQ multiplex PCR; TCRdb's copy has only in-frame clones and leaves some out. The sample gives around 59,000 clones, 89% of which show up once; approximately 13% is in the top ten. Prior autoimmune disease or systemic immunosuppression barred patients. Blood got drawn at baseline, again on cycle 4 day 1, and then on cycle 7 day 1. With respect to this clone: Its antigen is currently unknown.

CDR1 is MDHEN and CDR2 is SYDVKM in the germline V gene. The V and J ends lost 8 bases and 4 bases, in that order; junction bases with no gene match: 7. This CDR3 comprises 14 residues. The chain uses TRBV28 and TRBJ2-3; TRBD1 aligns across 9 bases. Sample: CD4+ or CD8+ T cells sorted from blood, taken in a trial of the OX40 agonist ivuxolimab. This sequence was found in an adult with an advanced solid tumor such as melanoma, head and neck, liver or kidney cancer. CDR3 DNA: TGTGCCAGCGGAGGCACAGGGGGCGCAGATACGCAGTATTTT. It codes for CASGGTGGADTQYF.